This T cell receptor (beta chain) emerged from a study of blood T cell repertoires in COVID-19. Germline-derived CDR1 and CDR2 are SGDLS and YYNGEE. V dropped 0 bases and J dropped 5; count of bases not matched to a gene: 4. The CDR3 runs 14 residues. A few counts support this clone. As handled by the study authors: Amplification from reference gene primers served as the basis for estimated nucleated cell counts. TCRdb keeps only in-frame clones here, not all; method: immunoSEQ multiplex PCR. The V and J calls and clone size were taken over from that table, and D and trimming were inferred from the DNA. The table has around 290,000 clones, 88% seen once; the top ten hold 2% to 2.5%. Everyone who took part was roughly 18 to 89 years old, and they came from about two dozen US areas.

The chain carries TRBV9 and TRBJ2-7, with 8 bases identical to TRBD2. Specimen: PBMCs or T cells enriched from blood (not recorded which). This sequence was found in a woman in her fifties or sixties in a cohort exposed to, infected with or recovered from COVID-19 (not recorded which). CDR3 amino acids: CASSVAPGGNEQYF. The CDR3 DNA reads TGTGCCAGCAGCGTAGCTCCGGGAGGGAACGAGCAGTACTTC.